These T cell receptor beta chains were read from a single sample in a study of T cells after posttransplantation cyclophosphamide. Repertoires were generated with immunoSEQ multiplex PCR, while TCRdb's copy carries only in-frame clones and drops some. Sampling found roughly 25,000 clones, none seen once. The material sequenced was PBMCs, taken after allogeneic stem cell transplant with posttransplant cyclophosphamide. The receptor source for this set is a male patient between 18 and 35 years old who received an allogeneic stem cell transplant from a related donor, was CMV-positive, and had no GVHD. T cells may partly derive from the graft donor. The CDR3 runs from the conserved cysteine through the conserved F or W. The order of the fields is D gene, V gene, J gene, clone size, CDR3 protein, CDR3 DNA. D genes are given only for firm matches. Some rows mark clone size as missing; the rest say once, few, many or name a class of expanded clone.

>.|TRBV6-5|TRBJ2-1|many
CASSYSPSSYNEQFF
TGTGCCAGCAGTTACTCCCCGAGCTCCTACAATGAGCAGTTCTTC
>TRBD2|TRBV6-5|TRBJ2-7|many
CASSYGGTSLGQYF
TGTGCCAGCAGTTACGGGGGGACTAGCTTAGGGCAGTACTTC
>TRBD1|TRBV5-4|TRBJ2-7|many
CASSLDRGHSYEQYF
TGTGCCAGCAGCTTGGACAGGGGGCACTCCTACGAGCAGTACTTC
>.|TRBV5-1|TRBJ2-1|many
CASSLASIRVSYNEQFF
TGCGCCAGCAGCTTGGCTTCTATCAGGGTCTCCTACAATGAGCAGTTCTTC
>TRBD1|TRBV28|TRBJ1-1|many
CASSLDRGAFF
TGTGCCAGCAGTCTGGACAGGGGGGCTTTCTTT
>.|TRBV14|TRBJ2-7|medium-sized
CASSQDHGGEQYF
TGTGCCAGCAGCCAAGATCACGGGGGCGAGCAGTACTTC
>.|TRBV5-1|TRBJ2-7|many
CASSLWHPPYEQYF
TGCGCCAGCAGCTTGTGGCATCCGCCGTACGAGCAGTACTTC
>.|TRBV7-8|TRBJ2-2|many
CASSQQPGFTGELFF
TGTGCCAGCAGCCAGCAGCCAGGGTTTACCGGGGAGCTGTTTTTT
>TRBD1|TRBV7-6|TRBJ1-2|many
CASSLGTGGLGYTF
TGTGCCAGCAGCTTAGGGACAGGGGGACTCGGCTACACCTTC
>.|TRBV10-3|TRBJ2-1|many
CAISESPFGGATNNEQFF
TGTGCCATCAGTGAGTCGCCTTTTGGGGGGGCCACTAACAATGAGCAGTTCTTC
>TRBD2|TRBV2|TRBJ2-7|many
CASGGLAGGEQYF
TGTGCCAGCGGGGGACTAGCGGGAGGCGAGCAGTACTTC
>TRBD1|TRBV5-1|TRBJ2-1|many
CASSYSGTGTYNEQFF
TGCGCCAGCAGCTACTCCGGGACAGGGACCTACAATGAGCAGTTCTTC
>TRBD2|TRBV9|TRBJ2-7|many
CASSVVGGAYEQYF
TGTGCCAGCAGCGTAGTGGGGGGGGCCTACGAGCAGTACTTC
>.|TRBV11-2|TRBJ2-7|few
CASSSRTYSYEQYF
TGTGCCAGCAGCTCCAGGACATACTCCTACGAGCAGTACTTC
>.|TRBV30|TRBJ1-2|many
CAWRQGDTHPWTF
TGTGCCTGGCGACAAGGCGATACACACCCGTGGACCTTC
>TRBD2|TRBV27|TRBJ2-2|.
CASSRTSGRVELFF
TGTGCCAGCAGTCGGACTAGCGGGAGGGTGGAGCTGTTTTTT
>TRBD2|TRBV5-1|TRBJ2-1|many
CASSLVSGFSSYNEQFF
TGCGCCAGCAGCTTAGTTAGCGGGTTCAGCTCCTACAATGAGCAGTTCTTC
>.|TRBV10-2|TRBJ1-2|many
CASSEHEAGGYTF
TGCGCCAGCAGTGAGCACGAGGCGGGGGGCTACACCTTC
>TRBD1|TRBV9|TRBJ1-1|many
CASSVTGGVAEAFF
TGTGCCAGCAGCGTGACAGGGGGCGTCGCTGAAGCTTTCTTT
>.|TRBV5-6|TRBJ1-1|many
CASSLIPGQRPGAEAFF
TGTGCCAGCAGCTTAATTCCCGGACAGAGACCCGGCGCTGAAGCTTTCTTT
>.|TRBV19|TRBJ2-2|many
CASKKILGTLNTGELFF
TGTGCCAGTAAAAAAATCCTTGGGACATTGAACACCGGGGAGCTGTTTTTT
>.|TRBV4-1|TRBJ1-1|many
CASSQDPDTEAFF
TGCGCCAGCAGCCAAGATCCGGACACTGAAGCTTTCTTT
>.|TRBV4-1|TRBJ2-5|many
CASSQVPGYQETQYF
TGCGCCAGCAGCCAAGTTCCCGGGTACCAAGAGACCCAGTACTTC
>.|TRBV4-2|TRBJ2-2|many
CASSQERAYTGELFF
TGTGCCAGCAGCCAAGAGCGGGCGTACACCGGGGAGCTGTTTTTT
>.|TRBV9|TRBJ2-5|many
CASSVASGRETQYF
TGTGCCAGCAGCGTAGCATCAGGGAGGGAGACCCAGTACTTC
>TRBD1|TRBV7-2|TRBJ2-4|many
CASSWRTGSKNIQYF
TGTGCCAGCAGCTGGAGGACAGGGTCCAAAAACATTCAGTACTTC
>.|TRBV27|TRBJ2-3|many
CACRLSGTDTQYF
TGTGCCTGCAGGCTATCGGGGACAGATACGCAGTATTTT
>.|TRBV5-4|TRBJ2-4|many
CASSLGLTRKDIQYF
TGTGCCAGCAGCCTGGGGCTGACTCGAAAGGACATTCAGTACTTC
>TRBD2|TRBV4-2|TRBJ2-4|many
CASSQEVSSGIIKNIQYF
TGTGCCAGCAGCCAAGAGGTCTCTAGCGGGATTATCAAAAACATTCAGTACTTC
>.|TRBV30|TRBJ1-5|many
CAWTTRGGAPLKAQHF
TGTGCCTGGACCACAAGGGGAGGGGCCCCGTTAAAAGCCCAGCATTTT